The T cell receptor (beta chain) described here comes from a study of cytomegalovirus exposure and HLA in healthy donors. The donors gave bone marrow, and they were healthy. Study observations and caveats: According to the study, approximately 150 TCR beta chains were cytomegalovirus-associated. According to a later analysis, donors in an Asian-associated ancestry cluster reportedly had fewer N-insertions than the roughly 670-donor mean. Across donors, most TCRs were seen rarely, yet some public ones were widespread.

Turning to this clone: The antigen is unknown.

Primers: 60 Vbeta forward and 13 Jbeta reverse. The data were produced by immunoSEQ multiplex PCR, yet TCRdb's version contains in-frame clones alone and is incomplete. The sample has approximately 210,000 clones. The CDR3 is 15 amino acids. Germline V gene sequence: CDR1 MNHNS, CDR2 SASEGT. V was clipped by 10 bases and J by 1 base; unmatched bases: 10. This chain connects TRBV6-1 to TRBJ2-5; the match to TRBD2 covers 9 bases. The sequenced sample consisted of PBMCs. This sequence was found in a woman in her thirties in good health and CMV-seropositive. CDR3 sequence reads: CANQVLAGSQETQYF. The CDR3 nucleotides are TGTGCCAACCAGGTTCTAGCGGGGAGCCAAGAGACCCAGTACTTC.